These T cell receptor beta chains were read from a single sample in a study of blood T cell repertoires in COVID-19. The repertoire was sequenced with immunoSEQ multiplex PCR; TCRdb's copy has only in-frame clones and lacks some. The sample carries 110,000 or so clones, 85% recorded once. Sequencing was carried out using peripheral blood. These receptors were taken from a middle-aged man with acute or convalescent COVID-19. The conserved cysteine and the conserved F or W are not part of the CDR3 here. Size tells how often a clone was seen (once, few, many) or the class of an expanded clone, and some rows leave it out.

CDR3 protein,clone size,CDR3 length,V gene
ASSPSALTVGGETQY,-,15,TRBV27
ASSSLRTGRLH,-,11,TRBV19
ASSSWDRPYNEQF,-,13,TRBV7-3
ASSSLYQPQH,once,10,TRBV6-5
ASSLGTSGGLEQF,-,13,TRBV5-8
ASSLIGGGDTEAF,-,13,TRBV7-3
ASSLTGVTEAF,-,11,TRBV5-8
ASSVFPGAQETQY,-,13,TRBV9
ASSIADRGNYEQY,-,13,TRBV19
ASSPKTAGGYNEQF,-,14,TRBV11-1
SAAEGTQY,-,8,TRBV20-1
ASSLTVVYNEQF,-,12,TRBV27
ASSPPHRGTGELF,-,13,TRBV9
ASSYRGQGAYEQY,-,13,TRBV6-5
ASSISGSDYNEQF,once,13,TRBV5-6
ASSEAGGQGMQY,-,12,TRBV2
ASSLAGELRVHEQY,-,14,TRBV5-5
ASSSVRGAFEKLF,-,13,TRBV27
ASSLRGNTEAF,-,11,TRBV5-6
ASRSGGAETQY,once,11,TRBV28
ASSLSPTGPGELF,-,13,TRBV27
ASSLRGNYEQY,-,11,TRBV27
ASSEVDGGTSPLLAQF,-,16,TRBV2
ASSLAWAEQF,-,10,TRBV5-1
ASGGQGIETF,-,10,TRBV2
ASSLGTGNTEAF,-,12,TRBV11-3
ASGLTSSYNEQF,-,12,TRBV6-5
ASSLDAGGGGYT,-,12,TRBV11-2
ASRSGEADTQY,-,11,TRBV5-1